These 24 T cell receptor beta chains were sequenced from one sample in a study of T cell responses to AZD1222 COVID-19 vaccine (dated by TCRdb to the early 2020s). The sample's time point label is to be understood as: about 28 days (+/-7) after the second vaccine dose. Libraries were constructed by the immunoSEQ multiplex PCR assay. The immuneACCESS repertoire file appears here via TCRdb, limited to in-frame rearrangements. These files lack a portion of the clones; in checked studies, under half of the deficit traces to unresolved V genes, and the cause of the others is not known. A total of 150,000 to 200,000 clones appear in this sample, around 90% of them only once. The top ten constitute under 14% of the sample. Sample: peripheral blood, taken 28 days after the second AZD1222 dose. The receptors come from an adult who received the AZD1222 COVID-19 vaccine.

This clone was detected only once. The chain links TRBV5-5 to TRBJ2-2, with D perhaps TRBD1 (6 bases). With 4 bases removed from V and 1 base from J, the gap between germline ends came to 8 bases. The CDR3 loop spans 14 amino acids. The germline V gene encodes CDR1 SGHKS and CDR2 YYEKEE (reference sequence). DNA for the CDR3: TGTGCCAGCAGCACGGGACAGAACACCGGGGAGCTGTTTTTT. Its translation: CASSTGQNTGELFF.

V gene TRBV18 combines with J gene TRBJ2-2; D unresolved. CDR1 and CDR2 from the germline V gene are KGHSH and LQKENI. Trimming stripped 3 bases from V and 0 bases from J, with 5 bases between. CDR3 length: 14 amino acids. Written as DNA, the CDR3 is TGTGCCAGCTCACCTGTGGCGAACACCGGGGAGCTGTTTTTT. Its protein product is CASSPVANTGELFF.

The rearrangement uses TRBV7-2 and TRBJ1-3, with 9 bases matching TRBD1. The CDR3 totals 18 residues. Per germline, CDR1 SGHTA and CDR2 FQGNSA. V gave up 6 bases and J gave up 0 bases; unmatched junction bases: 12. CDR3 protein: CASSPNPGQGVSGNTIYF. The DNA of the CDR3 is TGTGCCAGCAGTCCCAATCCGGGACAGGGTGTCTCTGGAAACACCATATATTTT.

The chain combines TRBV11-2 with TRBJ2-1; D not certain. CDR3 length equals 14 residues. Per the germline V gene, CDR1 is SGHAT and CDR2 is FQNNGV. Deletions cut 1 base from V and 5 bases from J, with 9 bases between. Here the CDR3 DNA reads TGTGCCAGCAGCTTAGGAAGGGCCCACAATGAGCAGTTCTTC. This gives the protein CASSLGRAHNEQFF.

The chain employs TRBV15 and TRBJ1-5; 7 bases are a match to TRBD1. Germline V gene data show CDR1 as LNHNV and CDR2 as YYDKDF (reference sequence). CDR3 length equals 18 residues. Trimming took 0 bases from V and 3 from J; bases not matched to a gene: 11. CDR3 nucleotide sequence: TGTGCCACCAGCAGAGAGGGCGGCAGGGGGGGTTTCAATCAGCCCCAGCATTTT. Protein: CATSREGGRGGFNQPQHF.

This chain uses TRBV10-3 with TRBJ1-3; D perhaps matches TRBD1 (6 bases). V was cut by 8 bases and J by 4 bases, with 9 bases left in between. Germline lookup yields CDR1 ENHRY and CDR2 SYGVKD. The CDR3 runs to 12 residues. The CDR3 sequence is CAISGDGNTIYF. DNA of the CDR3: TGTGCCATCTCAGGGGACGGAAACACCATATATTTT.

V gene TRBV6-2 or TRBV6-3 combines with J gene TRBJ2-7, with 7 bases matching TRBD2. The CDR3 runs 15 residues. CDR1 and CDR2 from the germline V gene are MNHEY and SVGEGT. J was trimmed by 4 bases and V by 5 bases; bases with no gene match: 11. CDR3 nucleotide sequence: TGTGCCAGCAGTCCCCTAGCGGACTTCACTTACGAGCAGTACTTC. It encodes CASSPLADFTYEQYF.

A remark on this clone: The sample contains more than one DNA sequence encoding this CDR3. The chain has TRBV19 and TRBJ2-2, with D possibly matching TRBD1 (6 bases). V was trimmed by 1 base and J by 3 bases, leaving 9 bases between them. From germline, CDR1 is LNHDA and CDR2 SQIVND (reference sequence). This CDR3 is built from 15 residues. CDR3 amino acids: CASSIGGQYTGELFF. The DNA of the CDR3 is TGTGCCAGTAGTATAGGGGGGCAGTACACCGGGGAGCTGTTTTTT.

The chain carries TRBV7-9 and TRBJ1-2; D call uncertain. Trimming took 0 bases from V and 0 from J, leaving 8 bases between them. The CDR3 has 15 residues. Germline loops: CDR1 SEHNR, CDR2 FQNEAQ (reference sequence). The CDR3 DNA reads TGTGCCAGCAGCTTAGCCAGGACGGCTAACTATGGCTACACCTTC. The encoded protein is CASSLARTANYGYTF.

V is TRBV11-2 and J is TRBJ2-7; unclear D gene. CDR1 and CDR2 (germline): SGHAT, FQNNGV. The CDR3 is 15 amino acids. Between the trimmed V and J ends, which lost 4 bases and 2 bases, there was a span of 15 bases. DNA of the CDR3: TGTGCCAGCAGCTCCGACCGGGCCTCGACCTACGAGCAGTACTTC. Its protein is CASSSDRASTYEQYF.

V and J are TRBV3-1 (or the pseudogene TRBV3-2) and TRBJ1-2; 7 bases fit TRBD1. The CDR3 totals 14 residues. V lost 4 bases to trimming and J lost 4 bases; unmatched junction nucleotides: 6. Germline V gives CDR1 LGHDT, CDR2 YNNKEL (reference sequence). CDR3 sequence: CASSLGTVVYGYTF. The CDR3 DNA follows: TGTGCCAGCAGCCTTGGGACAGTTGTCTATGGCTACACCTTC.

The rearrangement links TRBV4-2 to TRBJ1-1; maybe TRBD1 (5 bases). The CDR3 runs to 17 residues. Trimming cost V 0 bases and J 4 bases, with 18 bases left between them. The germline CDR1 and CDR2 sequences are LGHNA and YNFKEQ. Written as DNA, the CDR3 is TGTGCCAGCAGCCAAGATGTAACAGCAGGGTTGGGCACTGAAGCTTTCTTT. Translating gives CASSQDVTAGLGTEAFF.

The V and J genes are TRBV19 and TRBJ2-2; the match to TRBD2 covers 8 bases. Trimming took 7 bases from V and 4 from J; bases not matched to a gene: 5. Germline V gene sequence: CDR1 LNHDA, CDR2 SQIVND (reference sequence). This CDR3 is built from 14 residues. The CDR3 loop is CASTRAGGTGELFF. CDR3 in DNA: TGTGCCAGTACCAGGGCGGGGGGCACCGGGGAGCTGTTTTTT.

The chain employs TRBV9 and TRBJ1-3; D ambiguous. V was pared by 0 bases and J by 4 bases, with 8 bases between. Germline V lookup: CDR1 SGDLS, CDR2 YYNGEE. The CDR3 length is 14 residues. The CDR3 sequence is CASSVDGRGNTIYF. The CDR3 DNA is TGTGCCAGCAGCGTAGATGGCAGGGGAAACACCATATATTTT.

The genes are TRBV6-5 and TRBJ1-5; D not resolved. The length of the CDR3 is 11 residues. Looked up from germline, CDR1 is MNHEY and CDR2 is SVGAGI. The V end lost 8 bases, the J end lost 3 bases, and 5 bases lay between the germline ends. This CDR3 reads CASLNNQPQHF. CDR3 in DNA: TGTGCCAGCCTGAACAATCAGCCCCAGCATTTT.

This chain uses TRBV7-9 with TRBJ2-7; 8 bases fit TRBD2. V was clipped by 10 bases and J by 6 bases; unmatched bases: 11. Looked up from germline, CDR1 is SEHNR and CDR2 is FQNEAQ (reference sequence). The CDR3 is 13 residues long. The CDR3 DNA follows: TGTGCCACCGACCGGAGCGGGGGAGGCGAGCAGTACTTC. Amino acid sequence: CATDRSGGGEQYF.

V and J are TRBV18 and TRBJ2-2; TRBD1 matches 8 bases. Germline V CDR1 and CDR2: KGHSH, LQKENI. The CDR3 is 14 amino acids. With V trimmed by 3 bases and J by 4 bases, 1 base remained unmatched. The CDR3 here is CASSPDRGTGELFF. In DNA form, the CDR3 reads TGTGCCAGCTCACCCGACAGGGGCACCGGGGAGCTGTTTTTT.

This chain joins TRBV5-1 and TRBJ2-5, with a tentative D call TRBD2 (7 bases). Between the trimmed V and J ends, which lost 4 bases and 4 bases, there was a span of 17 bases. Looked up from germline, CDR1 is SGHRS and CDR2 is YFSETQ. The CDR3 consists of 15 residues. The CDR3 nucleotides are TGCGCCAGCAGCCTCGAGCCGGGGGGCGTAGAGACCCAGTACTTC. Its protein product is CASSLEPGGVETQYF.

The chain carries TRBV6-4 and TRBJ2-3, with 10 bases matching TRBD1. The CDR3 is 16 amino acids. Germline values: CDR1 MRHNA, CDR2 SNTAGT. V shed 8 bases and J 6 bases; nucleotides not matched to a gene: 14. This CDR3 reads CASPNNRQGAPDTQYF. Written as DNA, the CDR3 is TGTGCCAGCCCGAACAACAGACAGGGGGCGCCTGATACGCAGTATTTT.

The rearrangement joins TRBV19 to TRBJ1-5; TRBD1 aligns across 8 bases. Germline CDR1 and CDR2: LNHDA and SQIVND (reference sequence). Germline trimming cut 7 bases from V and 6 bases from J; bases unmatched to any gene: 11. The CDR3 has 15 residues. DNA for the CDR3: TGTGCCAGTACCGCCGGACAGGGAGGGAGTCAGCCCCAGCATTTT. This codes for CASTAGQGGSQPQHF.

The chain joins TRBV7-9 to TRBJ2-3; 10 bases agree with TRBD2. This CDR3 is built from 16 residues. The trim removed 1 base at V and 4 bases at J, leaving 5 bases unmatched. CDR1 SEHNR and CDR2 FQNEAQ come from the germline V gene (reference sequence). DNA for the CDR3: TGTGCCAGCAGCTTAGTTGTTAGCGGGGGGCCAGATACGCAGTATTTT. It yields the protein CASSLVVSGGPDTQYF.

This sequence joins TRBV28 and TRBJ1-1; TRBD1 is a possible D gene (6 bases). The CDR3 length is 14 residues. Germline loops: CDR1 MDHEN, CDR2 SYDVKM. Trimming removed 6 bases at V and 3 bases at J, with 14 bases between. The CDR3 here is CASRLMGADTEAFF. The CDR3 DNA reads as TGTGCCAGCAGACTTATGGGGGCGGACACTGAAGCTTTCTTT.

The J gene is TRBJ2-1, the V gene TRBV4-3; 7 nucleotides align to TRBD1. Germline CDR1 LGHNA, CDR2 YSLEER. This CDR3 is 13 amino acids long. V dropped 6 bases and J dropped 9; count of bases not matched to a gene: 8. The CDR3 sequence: CASSLTGFGEQFF. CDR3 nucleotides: TGCGCCAGCAGTCTGACAGGGTTCGGTGAGCAGTTCTTC.

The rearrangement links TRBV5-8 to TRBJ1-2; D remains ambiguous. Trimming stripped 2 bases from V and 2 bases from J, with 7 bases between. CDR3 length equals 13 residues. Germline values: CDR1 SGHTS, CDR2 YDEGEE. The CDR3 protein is CASSFDGNYGYTF. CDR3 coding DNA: TGTGCCAGCAGCTTTGACGGGAACTATGGCTACACCTTC.